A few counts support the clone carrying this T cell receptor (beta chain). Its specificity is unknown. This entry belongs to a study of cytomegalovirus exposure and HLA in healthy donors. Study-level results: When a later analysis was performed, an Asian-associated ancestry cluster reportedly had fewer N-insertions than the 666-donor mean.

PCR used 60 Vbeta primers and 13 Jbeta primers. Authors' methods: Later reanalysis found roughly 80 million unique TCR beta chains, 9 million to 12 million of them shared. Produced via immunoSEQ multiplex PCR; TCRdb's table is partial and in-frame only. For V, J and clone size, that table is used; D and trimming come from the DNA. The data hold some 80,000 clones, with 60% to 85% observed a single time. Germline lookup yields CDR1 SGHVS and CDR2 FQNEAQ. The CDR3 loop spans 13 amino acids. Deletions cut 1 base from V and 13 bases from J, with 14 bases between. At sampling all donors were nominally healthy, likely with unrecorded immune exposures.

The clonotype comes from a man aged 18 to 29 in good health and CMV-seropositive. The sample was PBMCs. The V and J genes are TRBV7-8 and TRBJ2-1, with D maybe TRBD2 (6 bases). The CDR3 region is CASSLEEGTPQFF. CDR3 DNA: TGTGCCAGCAGCTTAGAGGAGGGGACCCCTCAGTTCTTC.